This T cell receptor (beta chain) stems from a study of CD8 T cells in ankylosing spondylitis. Overall study findings and caveats: Reports of some motif variants in reactive arthritis synovial fluid and blood predate this one. What appeared characteristic of ankylosing spondylitis blood was a TCR beta motif of several highly homologous variants. CD8+ disease-linked clones were present at relatively low frequencies in blood. Enrichment of disease-linked clones was reportedly significant in matched ankylosing spondylitis synovial fluid.

Only a few counts were recorded for this clonotype. Its antigen is unknown. A quantitative 5'-RACE method, one with molecular barcodes, was used to make TCR beta libraries. One entry per CDR3 protein results from TCRdb running MiXCR on the 5' RACE reads. Of about 750,000 distinct CDR3 sequences listed, over 15% are singletons. Germline-derived CDR1 and CDR2 are SGHRS and YFSETQ. After removal of 0 bases from V and 12 bases from J, the junction contained 13 bases not matched to a gene. The CDR3 extends over 16 amino acids. Sequencing input: blood, either unsorted or a sorted T cell fraction (not recorded which). The source is a male donor with ankylosing spondylitis. The chain carries TRBV5-1 and TRBJ2-2; the match to TRBD2 covers 8 bases. This chain's CDR3 is CASSLAPGGAGMKLFF. In nucleotides, the CDR3 is TGCGCCAGCAGCTTGGCCCCGGGGGGGGCCGGTATGAAGCTGTTTTTT.